By proportion, the clone carrying this TCR beta chain is large. Profiling relied on immunoSEQ multiplex PCR, and the TCRdb table lists in-frame clones only, not all of them. The data hold roughly 7,400 clones, with about 18% observed a single time. V was shortened by 6 bases and J by 4 bases, with 16 bases between the two germline ends. The CDR3 length is 14 residues. Germline V lookup: CDR1 MNHEY, CDR2 SMNVEV (reference sequence). These data come from a study of tumour-infiltrating T cells in Burkitt lymphoma. Background on the study: Productive clonality predicted overall and progression-free survival.

The V gene is TRBV27, the J gene TRBJ2-7; no clear D gene. The sequence derives from a human donor with diffuse large B-cell lymphoma. Sequencing was done on a sample of tumor tissue. CDR3 DNA sequence: TGTGCCAGCAGGGGTCTGAGCCTAGGGTACGAGCAGTACTTC. It translates to CASRGLSLGYEQYF.